Listed below are T cell receptor beta chains from one sample, sequenced in a study of T cell responses to AZD1222 COVID-19 vaccine. Clones were read by immunoSEQ multiplex PCR, and TCRdb kept only the in-frame ones, dropping some. The sample shows approximately 100,000 clones, around 87% of them seen only once. The sequencing used peripheral blood, collected 28 days after the second AZD1222 dose. The source is an adult who received the AZD1222 COVID-19 vaccine. Each CDR3 is given with its conserved first and last residue. The D gene is left open where the match is weak. Size is stated for part of the rows, as once, few or many counts, or as a class when the clone is expanded.

D gene,J gene,clone size,V gene,CDR3 protein,CDR3 DNA
TRBD1,TRBJ2-2,.,TRBV7-2,CASSSRDRSRGETGELFF,TGTGCCAGCAGCTCCCGGGACAGGTCTCGGGGCGAAACCGGGGAGCTGTTTTTT
.,TRBJ2-1,.,TRBV2,CASSAAQLYNEQFF,TGTGCCAGCAGTGCCGCGCAGCTCTACAATGAGCAGTTCTTC
.,TRBJ2-7,.,TRBV10-3,CAISESDSGSYEQYF,TGTGCCATCAGTGAGTCAGATAGCGGCTCCTACGAGCAGTACTTC
.,TRBJ1-5,.,TRBV6-5,CASSVSYNQPQHF,TGTGCCAGCAGCGTCTCCTACAATCAGCCCCAGCATTTT
.,TRBJ2-3,.,TRBV15,CATSKGQHTDTQYF,TGTGCCACCAGCAAGGGGCAGCACACAGATACGCAGTATTTT
.,TRBJ1-2,once,TRBV6-5,CASSSTFGNYGYTF,TGTGCCAGCAGTTCGACGTTCGGGAACTATGGCTACACCTTC
.,TRBJ1-2,.,TRBV30,CAWSSRATTIYGYTF,TGTGCCTGGAGTTCTCGGGCCACTACGATCTATGGCTACACCTTC
.,TRBJ2-6,medium-sized,TRBV4-1,CASSPGDGTGANVLTF,TGCGCCAGCAGCCCCGGCGACGGGACTGGGGCCAACGTCCTGACTTTC
TRBD1,TRBJ1-2,.,TRBV12-3/TRBV12-4,CASSYRGVGGYTF,TGTGCCAGCAGCTACAGGGGAGTGGGCGGCTACACCTTC
.,TRBJ1-2,.,TRBV6-5,CASSPQGVYGYTF,TGTGCCAGCAGCCCACAGGGAGTCTATGGCTACACCTTC
.,TRBJ1-2,.,TRBV12-3/TRBV12-4,CASRPTWDYGYTF,TGTGCCAGCAGGCCGACCTGGGACTATGGCTACACCTTC
.,TRBJ2-2,.,TRBV11-2,CASSLARRRNTGELFF,TGTGCCAGCAGCTTAGCGCGTCGGAGGAACACCGGGGAGCTGTTTTTT
TRBD1,TRBJ1-6,.,TRBV7-8,CASSLNGQGGALHF,TGTGCCAGCAGCCTTAACGGACAGGGAGGAGCCCTCCACTTT
TRBD2,TRBJ2-1,medium-sized,TRBV4-2,CASSQDSSGGGNEQFF,TGTGCCAGCAGCCAAGATAGCAGCGGGGGGGGCAATGAGCAGTTCTTC
.,TRBJ2-2,.,TRBV6-2/TRBV6-3,CASSIRDPGELFF,TGTGCCAGCAGCATCAGGGATCCCGGGGAGCTGTTTTTT
.,TRBJ1-1,.,TRBV11-2,CASSLRPGGMNTEAFF,TGTGCCAGCAGCTTACGGCCCGGTGGGATGAACACTGAAGCTTTCTTT
TRBD2,TRBJ2-7,.,TRBV11-2,CASSFAGTSDYEQYF,TGTGCCAGCAGCTTTGCCGGGACTAGCGATTACGAGCAGTACTTC
.,TRBJ1-5,.,TRBV19,CASSLGGYSNQPQHF,TGTGCCAGTAGTCTGGGGGGGTATAGCAATCAGCCCCAGCATTTT
.,TRBJ2-1,.,TRBV4-3,CASSQDREPYNEQFF,TGCGCCAGCAGCCAAGACAGGGAGCCATACAATGAGCAGTTCTTC
TRBD2,TRBJ2-5,.,TRBV2,CASRNHRTSGGEETQYF,TGTGCCAGCAGAAACCACCGGACTAGCGGGGGGGAGGAGACCCAGTACTTC
TRBD1,TRBJ2-1,.,TRBV12-3/TRBV12-4,CASRAGGREQFF,TGTGCCAGCAGGGCAGGGGGCCGGGAGCAGTTCTTC
.,TRBJ1-5,.,TRBV19,CASSSAGGQPQHF,TGTGCCAGTAGCTCAGCGGGAGGGCAGCCCCAGCATTTT
.,TRBJ1-5,.,TRBV24-1,CATSGDSNQPQHF,TGTGCCACCAGTGGGGATAGCAATCAGCCCCAGCATTTT
.,TRBJ2-1,.,TRBV2,CASSYPSGLQNEQFF,TGTGCCAGCAGTTACCCCAGCGGGCTGCAGAATGAGCAGTTCTTC
.,TRBJ1-1,.,TRBV7-9,CASRDQGQRNTEAFF,TGTGCCAGCAGGGACCAGGGGCAGAGGAACACTGAAGCTTTCTTT
.,TRBJ2-7,.,TRBV7-6,CASSLRQGTVEREQYF,TGTGCCAGCAGCTTAAGGCAGGGGACGGTGGAGAGAGAGCAGTACTTC
.,TRBJ1-3,.,TRBV10-3,CAISEGGGAWSGNTIYF,TGTGCCATCAGTGAAGGCGGGGGAGCTTGGTCTGGAAACACCATATATTTT
TRBD1,TRBJ1-2,.,TRBV2,CASSVTGTGDGYTF,TGTGCCAGCAGCGTGACCGGGACAGGGGATGGCTACACCTTC
TRBD2,TRBJ2-7,.,TRBV28,CASSLTAGRAGEQYF,TGTGCCAGCAGTTTAACGGCCGGGAGGGCTGGCGAGCAGTACTTC